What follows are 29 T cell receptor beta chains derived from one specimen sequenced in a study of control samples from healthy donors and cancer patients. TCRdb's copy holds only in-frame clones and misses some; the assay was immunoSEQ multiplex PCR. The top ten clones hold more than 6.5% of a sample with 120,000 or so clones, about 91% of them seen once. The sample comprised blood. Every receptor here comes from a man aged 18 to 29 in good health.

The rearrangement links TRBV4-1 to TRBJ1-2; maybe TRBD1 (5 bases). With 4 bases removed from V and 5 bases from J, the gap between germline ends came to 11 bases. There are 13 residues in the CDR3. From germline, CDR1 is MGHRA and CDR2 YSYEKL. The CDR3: CASSLGGEYGYTF. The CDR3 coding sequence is TGCGCCAGCAGCCTCGGGGGGGAATATGGCTACACCTTC.

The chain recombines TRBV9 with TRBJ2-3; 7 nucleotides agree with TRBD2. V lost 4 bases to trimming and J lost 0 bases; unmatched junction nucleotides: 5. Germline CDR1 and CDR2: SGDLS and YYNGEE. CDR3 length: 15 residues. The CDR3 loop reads CASSRWEGSTDTQYF. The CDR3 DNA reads TGTGCCAGCAGCCGTTGGGAGGGCAGCACAGATACGCAGTATTTT.

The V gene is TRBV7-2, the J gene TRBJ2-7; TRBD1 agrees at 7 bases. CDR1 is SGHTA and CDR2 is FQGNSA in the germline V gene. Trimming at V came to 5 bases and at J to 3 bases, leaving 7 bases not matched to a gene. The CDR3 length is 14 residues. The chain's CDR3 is CASSRDSLDYEQYF. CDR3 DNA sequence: TGTGCCAGCAGCCGGGACAGCTTGGACTACGAGCAGTACTTC.

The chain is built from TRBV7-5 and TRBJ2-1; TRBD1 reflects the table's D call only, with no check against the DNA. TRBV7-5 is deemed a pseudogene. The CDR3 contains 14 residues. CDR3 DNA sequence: TGTGTCAGAGTACAGGGTTCTCCCTACAATGAGCAGTTCTTC. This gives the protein CVRVQGSPYNEQFF.

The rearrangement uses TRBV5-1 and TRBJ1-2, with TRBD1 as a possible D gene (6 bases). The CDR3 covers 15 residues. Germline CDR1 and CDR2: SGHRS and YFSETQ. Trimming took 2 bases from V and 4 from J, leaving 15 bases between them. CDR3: CASSLKQGNFYGYTF. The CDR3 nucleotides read TGCGCCAGCAGCTTAAAACAGGGCAATTTCTATGGCTACACCTTC. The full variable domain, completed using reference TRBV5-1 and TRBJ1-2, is KAGVTQTPRYLIKTRGQQVTLSCSPISGHRSVSWYQQTPGQGLQFLFEYFSETQRNKGNFPGRFSGRQFSNSRSEMNVSTLELGDSALYLCASSLKQGNFYGYTFGSGTRLTVV.

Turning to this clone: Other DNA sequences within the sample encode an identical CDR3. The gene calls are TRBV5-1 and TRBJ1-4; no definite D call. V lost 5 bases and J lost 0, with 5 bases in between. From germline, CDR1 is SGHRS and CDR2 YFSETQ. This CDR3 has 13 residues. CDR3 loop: CASSFATNEKLFF. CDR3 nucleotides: TGCGCCAGCAGTTTTGCAACTAATGAAAAACTGTTTTTT.

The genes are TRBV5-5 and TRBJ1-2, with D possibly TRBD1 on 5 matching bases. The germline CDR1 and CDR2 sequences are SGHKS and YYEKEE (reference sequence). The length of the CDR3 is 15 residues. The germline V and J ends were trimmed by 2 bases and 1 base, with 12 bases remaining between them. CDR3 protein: CASSLSVGGNYGYTF. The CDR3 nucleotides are TGTGCCAGCAGCTTAAGCGTGGGGGGTAACTATGGCTACACCTTC.

Here the CDR3 reads CATSREGRPNEQFF. CDR3 coding DNA: TGTGCCACCAGCAGAGAGGGTAGACCCAATGAGCAGTTCTTC. This chain joins TRBV15 and TRBJ2-1; D not resolved. The CDR3 has 14 amino acids. V shed 0 bases and J shed 6 bases, with 9 bases lying between them. Germline V gives CDR1 LNHNV, CDR2 YYDKDF (reference sequence).

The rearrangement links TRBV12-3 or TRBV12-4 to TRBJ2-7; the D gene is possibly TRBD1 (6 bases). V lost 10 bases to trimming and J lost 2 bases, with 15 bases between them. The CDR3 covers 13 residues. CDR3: CATGVYPTYEQYF. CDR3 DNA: TGTGCCACAGGGGTCTACCCTACCTACGAGCAGTACTTC.

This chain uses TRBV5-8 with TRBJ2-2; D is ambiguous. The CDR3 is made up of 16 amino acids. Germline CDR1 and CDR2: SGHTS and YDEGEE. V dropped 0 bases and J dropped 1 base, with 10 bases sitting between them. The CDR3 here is CASSLAVNWNTGELFF. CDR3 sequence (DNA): TGTGCCAGCAGCTTGGCCGTGAACTGGAACACCGGGGAGCTGTTTTTT.

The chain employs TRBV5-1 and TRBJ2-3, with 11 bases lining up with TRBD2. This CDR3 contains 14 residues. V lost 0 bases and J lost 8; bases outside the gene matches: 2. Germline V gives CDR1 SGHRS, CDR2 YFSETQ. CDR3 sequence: CASSLDSGGATQYF. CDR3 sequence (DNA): TGCGCCAGCAGCTTGGATAGCGGGGGGGCTACGCAGTATTTT.

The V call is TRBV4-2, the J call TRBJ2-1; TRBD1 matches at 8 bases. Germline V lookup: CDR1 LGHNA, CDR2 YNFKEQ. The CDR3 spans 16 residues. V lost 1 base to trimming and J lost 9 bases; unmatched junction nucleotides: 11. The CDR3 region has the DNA TGTGCCAGCAGCCAAGGTAGGGCAGGGGGCGCGGGTGAGCAGTTCTTC. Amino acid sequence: CASSQGRAGGAGEQFF.

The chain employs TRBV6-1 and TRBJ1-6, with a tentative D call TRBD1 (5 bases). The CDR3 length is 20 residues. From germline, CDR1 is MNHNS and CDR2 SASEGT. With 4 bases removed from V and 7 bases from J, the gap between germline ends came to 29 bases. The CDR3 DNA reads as TGTGCCAGCAGTGTCTGGTCTCGGGGTAAGAACAGGCTCCCAAATTCACCCCTCCACTTT. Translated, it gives CASSVWSRGKNRLPNSPLHF.

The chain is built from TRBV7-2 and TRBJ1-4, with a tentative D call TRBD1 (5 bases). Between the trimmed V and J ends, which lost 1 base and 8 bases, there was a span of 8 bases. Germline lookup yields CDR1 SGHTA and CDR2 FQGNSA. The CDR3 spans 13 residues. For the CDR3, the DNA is TGTGCCAGCAGCTTAGGGGCAGGGGAAAAACTGTTTTTT. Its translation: CASSLGAGEKLFF.

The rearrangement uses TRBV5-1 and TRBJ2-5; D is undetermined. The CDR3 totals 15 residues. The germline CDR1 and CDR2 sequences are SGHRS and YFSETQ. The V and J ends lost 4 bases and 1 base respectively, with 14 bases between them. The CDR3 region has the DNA TGCGCCAGCAGCCCGGACGTCCCGACCCAAGAGACCCAGTACTTC. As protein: CASSPDVPTQETQYF. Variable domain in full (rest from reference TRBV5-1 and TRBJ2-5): KAGVTQTPRYLIKTRGQQVTLSCSPISGHRSVSWYQQTPGQGLQFLFEYFSETQRNKGNFPGRFSGRQFSNSRSEMNVSTLELGDSALYLCASSPDVPTQETQYFGPGTRLLVL.

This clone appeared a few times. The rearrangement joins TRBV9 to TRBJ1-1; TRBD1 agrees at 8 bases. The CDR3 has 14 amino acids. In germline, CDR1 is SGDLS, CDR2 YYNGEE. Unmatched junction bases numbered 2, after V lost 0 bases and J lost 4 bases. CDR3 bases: TGTGCCAGCAGCGTAGGACAGGGGTTCACTGAAGCTTTCTTT. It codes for CASSVGQGFTEAFF.

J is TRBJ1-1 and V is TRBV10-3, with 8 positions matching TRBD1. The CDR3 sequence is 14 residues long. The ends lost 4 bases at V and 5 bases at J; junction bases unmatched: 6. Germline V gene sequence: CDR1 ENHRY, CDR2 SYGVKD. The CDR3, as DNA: TGTGCCATCAGTGTCAGACAGGGGCGGACTGAAGCTTTCTTT. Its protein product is CAISVRQGRTEAFF.

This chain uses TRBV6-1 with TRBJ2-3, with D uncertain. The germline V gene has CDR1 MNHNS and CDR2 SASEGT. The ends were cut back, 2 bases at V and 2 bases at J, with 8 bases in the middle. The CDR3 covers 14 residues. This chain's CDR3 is CASSEPPDTDTQYF. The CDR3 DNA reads TGTGCCAGCAGTGAACCGCCCGACACAGATACGCAGTATTTT.

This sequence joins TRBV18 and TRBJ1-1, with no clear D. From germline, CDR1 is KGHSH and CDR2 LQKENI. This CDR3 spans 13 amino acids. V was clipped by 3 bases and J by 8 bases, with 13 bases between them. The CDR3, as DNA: TGTGCCAGCTCACCCGGACGGGAGCGAGAAGCTTTCTTT. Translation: CASSPGREREAFF.

CDR3 sequence reads: CASSVVLAGYNEQFF. The CDR3 coding sequence is TGTGCCAGCAGCGTAGTACTAGCGGGGTACAATGAGCAGTTCTTC. The chain combines TRBV9 with TRBJ2-1; 10 positions match TRBD2. Per germline, CDR1 SGDLS and CDR2 YYNGEE. The CDR3 totals 15 residues. The ends lost 0 bases at V and 4 bases at J; junction bases unmatched: 1.

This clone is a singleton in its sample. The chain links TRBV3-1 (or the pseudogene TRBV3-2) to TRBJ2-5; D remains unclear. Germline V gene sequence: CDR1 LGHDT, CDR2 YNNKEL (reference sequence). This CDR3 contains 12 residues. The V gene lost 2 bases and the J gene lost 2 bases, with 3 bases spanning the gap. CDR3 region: CASSQRQETQYF. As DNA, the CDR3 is TGTGCCAGCAGCCAAAGGCAAGAGACCCAGTACTTC.

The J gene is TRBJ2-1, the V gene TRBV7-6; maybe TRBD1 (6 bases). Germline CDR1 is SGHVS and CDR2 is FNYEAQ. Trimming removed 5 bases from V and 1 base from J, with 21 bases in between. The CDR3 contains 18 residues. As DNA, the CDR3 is TGTGCCAGCAGCCCCCTCGGTGGTGGGGGCTCGTCCTACAATGAGCAGTTCTTC. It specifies CASSPLGGGGSSYNEQFF.

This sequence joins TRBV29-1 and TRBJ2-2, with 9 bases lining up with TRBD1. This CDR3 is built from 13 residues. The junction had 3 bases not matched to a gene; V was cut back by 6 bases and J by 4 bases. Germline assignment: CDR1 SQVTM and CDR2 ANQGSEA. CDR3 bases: TGCAGCGTAGGGGACAGGGCCACCGGGGAGCTGTTTTTT. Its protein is CSVGDRATGELFF.

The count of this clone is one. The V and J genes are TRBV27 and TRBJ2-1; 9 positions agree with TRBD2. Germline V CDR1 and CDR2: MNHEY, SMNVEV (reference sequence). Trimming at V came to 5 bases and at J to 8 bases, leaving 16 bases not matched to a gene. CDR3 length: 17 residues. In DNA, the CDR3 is TGTGCCAGCAGTATACGAACCATAGCGGGGGAGGGTGATGAGCAGTTCTTC. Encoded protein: CASSIRTIAGEGDEQFF.

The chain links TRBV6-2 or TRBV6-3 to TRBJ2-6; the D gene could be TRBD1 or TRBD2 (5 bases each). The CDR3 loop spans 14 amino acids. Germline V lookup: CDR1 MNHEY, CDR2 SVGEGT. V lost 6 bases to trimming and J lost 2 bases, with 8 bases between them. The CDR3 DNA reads TGTGCCAGCAGCCGGGGCGCTGGGGCCAACGTCCTGACTTTC. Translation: CASSRGAGANVLTF.

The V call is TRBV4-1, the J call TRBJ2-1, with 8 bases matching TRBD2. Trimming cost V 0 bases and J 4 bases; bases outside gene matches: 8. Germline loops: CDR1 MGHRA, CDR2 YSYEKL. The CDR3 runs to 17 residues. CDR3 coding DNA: TGCGCCAGCAGCCAAGATGAAACGCGGGGGGCATACAATGAGCAGTTCTTC. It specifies CASSQDETRGAYNEQFF.

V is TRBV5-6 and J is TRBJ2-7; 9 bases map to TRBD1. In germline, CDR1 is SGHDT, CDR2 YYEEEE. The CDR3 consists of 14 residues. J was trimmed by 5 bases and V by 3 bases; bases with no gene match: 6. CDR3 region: CASSSDRGIHEQYF. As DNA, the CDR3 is TGTGCCAGCAGCTCAGACAGGGGGATACACGAGCAGTACTTC.

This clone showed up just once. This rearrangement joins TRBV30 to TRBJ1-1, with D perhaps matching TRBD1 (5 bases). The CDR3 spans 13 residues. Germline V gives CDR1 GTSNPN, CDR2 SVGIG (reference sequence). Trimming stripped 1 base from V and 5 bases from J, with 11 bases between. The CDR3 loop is CAWSEGQRTEAFF. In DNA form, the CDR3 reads TGTGCCTGGAGTGAGGGGCAGAGGACTGAAGCTTTCTTT.

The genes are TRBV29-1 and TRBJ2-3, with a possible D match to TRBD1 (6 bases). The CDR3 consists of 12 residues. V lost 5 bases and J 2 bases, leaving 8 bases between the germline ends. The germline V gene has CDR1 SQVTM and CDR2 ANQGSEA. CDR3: CSVYRDTDTQYF. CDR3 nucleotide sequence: TGCAGCGTTTACAGGGACACAGATACGCAGTATTTT.